This entry describes one T cell receptor (beta chain). A second PCR of roughly 7 to 11 cycles used a sample-barcoded 5' primer and a J-beta primer mix. TCRdb re-analysed the 5' RACE reads in MiXCR, keeping a single row per CDR3 protein. The data show about 1.7 million distinct CDR3 sequences, about 30% seen once. The data were obtained in a study of blood T cells in healthy people across ages. Germline CDR1 is MGHRA and CDR2 is YSYEKL. Trimming took 0 bases from V and 8 from J; bases not matched to a gene: 16. CDR3 length equals 19 residues. The sequenced sample was blood. This TCR derives from a woman in her twenties or thirties in good health. The V gene is TRBV4-1, the J gene TRBJ2-1; 10 bases are a match to TRBD2. CDR3 sequence: CASSQDLIRASGSGDEQFF. The DNA for the CDR3 is TGCGCCAGCAGCCAAGATTTGATCCGGGCTAGCGGGAGTGGGGATGAGCAGTTCTTC.